What follows are 20 T cell receptor beta chains derived from one specimen sequenced in a study of T cells in Graves' hyperthyroidism and ophthalmopathy. RNA transcripts gave rise to amplified TCR beta CDR3 regions. First-round RT-PCR with HTBI primers amplified the TCR CDR3 region. TCRdb ran MiXCR on the multiplex PCR reads and lists one entry per CDR3 protein. Of 45,000 or so distinct CDR3 sequences listed, roughly 49% are singletons. Sequences were obtained from peripheral blood or thyroid tissue (not recorded which). The receptors stem from a woman aged 50 to 65 with Graves' hyperthyroidism.

This rearrangement joins TRBV19 to TRBJ1-5; no clear D. CDR1 is LNHDA, CDR2 SQIVND, per germline (reference sequence). V shed 3 bases and J shed 11 bases, with 14 bases lying between them. The CDR3 is made up of 13 amino acids. The CDR3 reads CASSIIRVQAQHF. DNA for the CDR3: TGTGCCAGTAGTATCATACGGGTTCAAGCCCAGCATTTT.

The sample holds many counts of this clonotype. The chain has TRBV10-3 and TRBJ1-1, with D tentatively TRBD1 (6 bases). The germline V and J ends were trimmed by 4 bases and 1 base, with 13 bases remaining between them. Germline V lookup: CDR1 ENHRY, CDR2 SYGVKD. This CDR3 has 15 residues. The CDR3 nucleotides read TGTGCCATCAGTGCTTCAGGGGCGAGGAACACTGAAGCTTTCTTT. Protein: CAISASGARNTEAFF.

The V gene is TRBV6-5, the J gene TRBJ2-2; 11 positions agree with TRBD2. The V segment lost 0 bases and the J segment 4 bases; nucleotides outside the gene matches: 7. Looked up from germline, CDR1 is MNHEY and CDR2 is SVGAGI. CDR3 length: 18 residues. In DNA, the CDR3 is TGTGCCAGCAGTTACTCATCACTAGCGGGAGTCGGCACCGGGGAGCTGTTTTTT. This sequence encodes CASSYSSLAGVGTGELFF.

The V call is TRBV7-2, the J call TRBJ2-7; D possibly corresponds to TRBD2 (6 bases). V was trimmed by 8 bases and J by 7 bases, leaving 24 bases between them. From germline, CDR1 is SGHTA and CDR2 FQGNSA. This CDR3 has 15 residues. The CDR3 region has the DNA TGTGCCAGCTCACCCCAGGGATCGCCCGGAGGGGAGCAGTACTTC. Amino acid sequence: CASSPQGSPGGEQYF.

At least ten counts were recorded for this clonotype. The rearrangement joins TRBV10-2 to TRBJ1-1; TRBD1 agrees at 9 bases. Germline V gene data show CDR1 as WSHSY and CDR2 as SAAADI. This CDR3 is 14 amino acids long. V gave up 6 bases and J gave up 6 bases; unmatched junction bases: 8. CDR3 residues: CASSIDRGVSEAFF. For the CDR3, the DNA is TGCGCCAGCAGCATAGACAGGGGGGTCTCTGAAGCTTTCTTT.

Many counts were recorded for this clonotype. J is TRBJ2-6 and V is TRBV4-2; 11 positions agree with TRBD2. Trimming removed 4 bases from V and 2 bases from J; junction bases left unmatched: 7. The CDR3 totals 18 residues. Germline CDR1 LGHNA, CDR2 YNFKEQ. CDR3 coding DNA: TGTGCCAGCAGCCTCGAGGGACTAGCGGTGGCTGGGGCCAACGTCCTGACTTTC. Its translation: CASSLEGLAVAGANVLTF.

The V call is TRBV7-9, the J call TRBJ2-7; possible D gene TRBD1, 6 bases. The CDR3 spans 13 residues. The germline gives CDR1 SEHNR, CDR2 FQNEAQ (reference sequence). The V end lost 5 bases, the J end lost 4 bases, and 12 bases lay between the germline ends. CDR3 region: CASSTTGRYEQYF. DNA for the CDR3: TGTGCCAGCAGCACCACAGGGCGGTACGAGCAGTACTTC.

The chain has TRBV10-3 and TRBJ1-2; D call uncertain. The V gene lost 11 bases and the J gene lost 0 bases, with 13 bases spanning the gap. Germline CDR1 reads ENHRY; CDR2 reads SYGVKD. CDR3 size: 13 residues. In nucleotides, the CDR3 is TGTGCCTCCGAAGAAGGTACTAACTATGGCTACACCTTC. Translating gives CASEEGTNYGYTF.

The chain combines TRBV20-1 with TRBJ1-6, with 11 bases fitting TRBD1. The CDR3 spans 16 residues. Germline V gene lookup returns CDR1 DFQATT and CDR2 SNEGSKA (reference sequence). Unmatched junction bases numbered 8, after V lost 3 bases and J lost 7 bases. CDR3 nucleotides: TGCAGTGCTAGGGGGGGGCGGGACAGGGGGAATTCACCCCTCCACTTT. As protein: CSARGGRDRGNSPLHF.

This clonotype turned up a few times. The missing conserved phenylalanine or tryptophan at the end of this CDR3 makes a read error likely. The limits of the CDR3 on the DNA are not certain, so only TCRdb's listed CDR3 is given. The gene calls are TRBV9 and TRBJ2-5; no DNA check was done on the table's D call, TRBD1. The CDR3 totals 17 residues, both ends included. CDR1 SGDLS and CDR2 YYNGEE come from the germline V gene. CDR3 residues: CASSAGDRGAYGYTFGS.

In the case of this clonotype: A read error is possible here, since a much larger clone lies one base away. The rearrangement uses TRBV6-5 and TRBJ2-7, with D hard to call. The CDR3 runs 17 residues. The germline V gene has CDR1 MNHEY and CDR2 SVGAGI. The CDR3 coding sequence is TGTGCCAGCAGTTACTCTGGCGGCCGAAGTCGCTCCTGCGAGCAGTACTTC. It yields the protein CASSYSGGRSRSCEQYF.

The CDR3 loop is CASRTGANYEQYF. The CDR3 bases are TGTGCCAGCAGGACAGGGGCAAACTACGAGCAGTACTTC. The genes are TRBV7-3 and TRBJ2-7, with 8 bases identical to TRBD1. Germline V lookup: CDR1 SGHTA, CDR2 FQGTGA. Losses at the gene ends were 6 bases for V and 3 bases for J; bases not matched to a gene: 4. CDR3 length: 13 amino acids.

The V call is TRBV7-4, the J call TRBJ1-4; TRBD1 aligns across 7 bases. The CDR3 is 13 residues long. Germline CDR1 SGHVT, CDR2 SQSDAQ. The junction had 8 bases not matched to a gene; V was cut back by 5 bases and J by 11 bases. CDR3 bases: TGTGCCAGCAGCCATTATTGCAGGGGGAAACTGTTTTTT. This codes for CASSHYCRGKLFF.

DNA of the CDR3: TGTGCCAGTAGTGAGTCGGGGGGCACCGGGGAGCTGTTTTTT. Translating it yields CASSESGGTGELFF. V gene TRBV19 combines with J gene TRBJ2-2; 7 positions agree with TRBD2. V shed 5 bases, J shed 4 bases, and the junction held 4 bases outside the gene matches. CDR3 length: 14 amino acids. Germline CDR1 is LNHDA and CDR2 is SQIVND (reference sequence).

This rearrangement joins TRBV12-3 or TRBV12-4 to TRBJ2-7, with 11 positions matching TRBD2. The CDR3 totals 19 residues. With V trimmed by 5 bases and J by 1 base, 16 bases remained unmatched. The CDR3 DNA reads TGTGCCAGCAGTCCGACTAGCGGGACGGACGGGGAGCGATCCTACGAGCAGTACTTC. It codes for CASSPTSGTDGERSYEQYF.

A note on this clonotype: In this CDR3 the conserved last residue, phenylalanine or tryptophan, is missing, so a read error is likely. The DNA is omitted, as the CDR3 cannot be located on it reliably, and the CDR3 follows TCRdb's listing. The V call is TRBV29-1, the J call TRBJ2-2. Germline values: CDR1 SQVTM, CDR2 ANQGSEA. The CDR3 totals 13 residues, both ends included. The CDR3 here is CSVFGANTGELVL.

In the case of this clonotype: Since the CDR3 does not end with the conserved phenylalanine or tryptophan, this likely comes from a read error. The DNA is omitted, as the CDR3 cannot be located on it reliably, and the CDR3 follows TCRdb's listing. V gene TRBV5-1 combines with J gene TRBJ1-3. The CDR3 has 8 amino acids, counting both end residues. Germline loops: CDR1 SGHRS, CDR2 YFSETQ. The CDR3 loop reads CASSLDRG.

By sample share, this clonotype is medium-sized. The chain carries TRBV7-2 and TRBJ2-7, with a possible D match to TRBD1 (6 bases). The CDR3 totals 15 residues. V lost 1 base to trimming and J lost 1 base, with 11 bases between them. Germline CDR1 reads SGHTA; CDR2 reads FQGNSA. The CDR3 sequence is CASSLDRARSYEQYF. Here the CDR3 DNA reads TGTGCCAGCAGCTTAGACAGGGCTAGATCCTACGAGCAGTACTTC. Supplemented by reference TRBV7-2 and TRBJ2-7, the full variable domain reads GAGVSQSPSNKVTEKGKDVELRCDPISGHTALYWYRQSLGQGLEFLIYFQGNSAPDKSGLPSDRFSAERTGGSVSTLTIQRTQQEDSAVYLCASSLDRARSYEQYFGPGTRLTVT.

The chain has TRBV7-8 and TRBJ1-2, with 9 bases aligning to TRBD1. Germline CDR1 reads SGHVS; CDR2 reads FQNEAQ. This CDR3 comprises 13 residues. Unmatched junction bases numbered 7, after V lost 6 bases and J lost 8 bases. CDR3 protein: CASSYGQGSGYTF. DNA of the CDR3: TGTGCCAGCAGTTACGGACAGGGGAGCGGCTACACCTTC.

The V gene is TRBV29-1, the J gene TRBJ2-7; 10 positions agree with TRBD1. This CDR3 contains 15 residues. V shed 3 bases and J 4 bases; nucleotides not matched to a gene: 9. Germline CDR1 SQVTM, CDR2 ANQGSEA. The DNA of the CDR3 is TGCAGCGTTGAGATCCGGGACAGGGGATCTTACGAGCAGTACTTC. Amino acid sequence: CSVEIRDRGSYEQYF.